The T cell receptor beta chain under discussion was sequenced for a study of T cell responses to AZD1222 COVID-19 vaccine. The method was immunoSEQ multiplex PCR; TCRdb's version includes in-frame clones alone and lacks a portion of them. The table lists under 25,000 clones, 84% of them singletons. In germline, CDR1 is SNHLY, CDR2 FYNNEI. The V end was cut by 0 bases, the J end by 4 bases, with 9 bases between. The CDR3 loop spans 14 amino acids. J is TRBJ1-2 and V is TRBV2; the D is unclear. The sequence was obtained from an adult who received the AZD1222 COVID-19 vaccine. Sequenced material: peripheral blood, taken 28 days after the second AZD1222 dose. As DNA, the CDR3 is TGTGCCAGCAGTGAAGCGCTTCTGCGCTATGGCTACACCTTC. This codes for CASSEALLRYGYTF.